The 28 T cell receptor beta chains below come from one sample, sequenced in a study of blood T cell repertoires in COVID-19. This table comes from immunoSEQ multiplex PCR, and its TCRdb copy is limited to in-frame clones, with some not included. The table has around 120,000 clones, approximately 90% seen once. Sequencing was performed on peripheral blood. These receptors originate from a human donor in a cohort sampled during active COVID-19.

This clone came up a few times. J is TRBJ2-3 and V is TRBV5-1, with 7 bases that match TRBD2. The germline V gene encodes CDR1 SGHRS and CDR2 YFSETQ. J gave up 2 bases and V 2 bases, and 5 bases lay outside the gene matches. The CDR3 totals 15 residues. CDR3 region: CASSFGTTHTDTQYF. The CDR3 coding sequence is TGCGCCAGCAGCTTCGGGACTACCCACACAGATACGCAGTATTTT. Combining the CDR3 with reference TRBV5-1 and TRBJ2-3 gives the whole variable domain KAGVTQTPRYLIKTRGQQVTLSCSPISGHRSVSWYQQTPGQGLQFLFEYFSETQRNKGNFPGRFSGRQFSNSRSEMNVSTLELGDSALYLCASSFGTTHTDTQYFGPGTRLTVL.

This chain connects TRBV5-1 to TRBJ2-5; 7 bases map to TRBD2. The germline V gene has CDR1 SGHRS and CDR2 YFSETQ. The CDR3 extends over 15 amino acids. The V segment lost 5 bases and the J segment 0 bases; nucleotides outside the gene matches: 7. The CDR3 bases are TGCGCCAGCAGGGAGGGCGGGGGTTACCAAGAGACCCAGTACTTC. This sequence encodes CASREGGGYQETQYF.

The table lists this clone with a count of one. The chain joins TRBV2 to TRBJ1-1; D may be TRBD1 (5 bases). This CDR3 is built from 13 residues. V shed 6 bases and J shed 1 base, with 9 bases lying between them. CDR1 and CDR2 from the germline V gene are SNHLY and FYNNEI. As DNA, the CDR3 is TGTGCCAGCAGGGGGGGGAGGAACACTGAAGCTTTCTTT. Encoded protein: CASRGGRNTEAFF.

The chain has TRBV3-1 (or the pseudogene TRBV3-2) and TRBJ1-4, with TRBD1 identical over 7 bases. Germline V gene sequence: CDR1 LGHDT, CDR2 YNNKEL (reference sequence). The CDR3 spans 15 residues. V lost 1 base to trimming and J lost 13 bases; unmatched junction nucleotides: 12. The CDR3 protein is CASSQGGGVRVRLFF. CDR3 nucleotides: TGTGCCAGCAGCCAAGGAGGGGGCGTAAGAGTGAGACTGTTTTTT.

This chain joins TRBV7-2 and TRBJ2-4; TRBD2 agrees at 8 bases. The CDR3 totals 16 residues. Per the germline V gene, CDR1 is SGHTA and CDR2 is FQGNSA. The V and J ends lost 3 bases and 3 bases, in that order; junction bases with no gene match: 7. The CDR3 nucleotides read TGTGCCAGCAGCTTGGGAGCGGGGGTCCTCAAAAACATTCAGTACTTC. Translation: CASSLGAGVLKNIQYF.

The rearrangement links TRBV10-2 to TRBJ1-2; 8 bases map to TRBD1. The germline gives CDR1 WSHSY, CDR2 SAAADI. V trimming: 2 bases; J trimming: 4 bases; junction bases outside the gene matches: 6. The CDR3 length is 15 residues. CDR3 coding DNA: TGCGCCAGCAGTGAGGACCGGGACAGGACCTATGGCTACACCTTC. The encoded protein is CASSEDRDRTYGYTF.

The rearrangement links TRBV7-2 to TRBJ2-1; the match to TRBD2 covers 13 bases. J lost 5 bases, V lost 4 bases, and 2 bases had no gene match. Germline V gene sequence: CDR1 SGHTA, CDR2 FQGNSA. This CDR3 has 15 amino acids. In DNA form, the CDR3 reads TGTGCCAGCAGCTCGACTAGCGGGGGGCACAATGAGCAGTTCTTC. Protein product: CASSSTSGGHNEQFF.

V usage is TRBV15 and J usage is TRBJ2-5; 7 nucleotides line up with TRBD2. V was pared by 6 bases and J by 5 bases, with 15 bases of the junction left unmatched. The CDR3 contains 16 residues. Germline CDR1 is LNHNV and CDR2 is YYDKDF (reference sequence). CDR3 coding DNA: TGTGCCACCAGAGCGCTCTGGGGAGGGCCCAAGGAGACCCAGTACTTC. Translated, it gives CATRALWGGPKETQYF.

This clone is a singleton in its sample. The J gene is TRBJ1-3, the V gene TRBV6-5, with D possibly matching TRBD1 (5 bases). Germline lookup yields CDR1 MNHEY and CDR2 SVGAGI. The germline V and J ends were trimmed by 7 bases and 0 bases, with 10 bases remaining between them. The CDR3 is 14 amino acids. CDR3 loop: CASTRDFSGNTIYF. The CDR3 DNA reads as TGTGCCAGCACCAGGGATTTCTCTGGAAACACCATATATTTT.

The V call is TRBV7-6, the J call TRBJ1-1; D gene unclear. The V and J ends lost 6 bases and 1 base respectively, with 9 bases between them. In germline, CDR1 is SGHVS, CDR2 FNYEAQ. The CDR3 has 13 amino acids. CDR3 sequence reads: CASSYGANTEAFF. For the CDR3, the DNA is TGTGCCAGCAGTTACGGAGCGAACACTGAAGCTTTCTTT.

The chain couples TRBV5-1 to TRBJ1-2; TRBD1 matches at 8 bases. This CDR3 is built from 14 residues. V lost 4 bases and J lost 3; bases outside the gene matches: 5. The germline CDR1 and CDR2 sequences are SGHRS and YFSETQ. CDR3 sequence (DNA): TGCGCCAGCAGCCCAGGGGGCTGGGACTATGGCTACACCTTC. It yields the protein CASSPGGWDYGYTF.

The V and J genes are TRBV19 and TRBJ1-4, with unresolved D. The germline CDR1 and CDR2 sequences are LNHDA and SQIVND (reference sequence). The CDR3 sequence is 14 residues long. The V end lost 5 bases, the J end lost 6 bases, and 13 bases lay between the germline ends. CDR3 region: CASSDFNVDEKLFF. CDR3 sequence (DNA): TGTGCCAGTAGTGACTTTAACGTGGATGAAAAACTGTTTTTT.

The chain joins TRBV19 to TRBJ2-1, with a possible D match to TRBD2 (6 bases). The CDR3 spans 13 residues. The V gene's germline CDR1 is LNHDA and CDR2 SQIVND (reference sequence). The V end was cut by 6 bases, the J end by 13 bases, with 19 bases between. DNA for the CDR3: TGTGCCAGTAGCATCGCTACCGGGACTCAACAGTTCTTC. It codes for CASSIATGTQQFF. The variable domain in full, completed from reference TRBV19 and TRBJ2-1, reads DGGITQSPKYLFRKEGQNVTLSCEQNLNHDAMYWYRQDPGQGLRLIYYSQIVNDFQKGDIAEGYSVSREKKESFPLTVTSAQKNPTAFYLCASSIATGTQQFFGPGTRLTVL.

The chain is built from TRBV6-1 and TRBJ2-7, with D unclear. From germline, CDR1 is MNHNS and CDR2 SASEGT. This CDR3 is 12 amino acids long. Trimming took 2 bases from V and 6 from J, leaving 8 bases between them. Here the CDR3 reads CASSERRFEQYF. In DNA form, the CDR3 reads TGTGCCAGCAGTGAAAGGAGATTCGAGCAGTACTTC.

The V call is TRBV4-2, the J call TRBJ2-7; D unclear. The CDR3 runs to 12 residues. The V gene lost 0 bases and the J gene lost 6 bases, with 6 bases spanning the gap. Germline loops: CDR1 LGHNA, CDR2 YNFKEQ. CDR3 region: CASSQERGEQYF. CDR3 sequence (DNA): TGTGCCAGCAGCCAAGAACGAGGCGAGCAGTACTTC.

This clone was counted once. The CDR3 spells CASSRQGGNQPQHF. As DNA, the CDR3 is TGTGCCAGCAGTCGACAGGGTGGCAATCAGCCCCAGCATTTT. The rearrangement links TRBV6-5 to TRBJ1-5; 7 bases match TRBD1. With 5 bases clipped from V and 2 bases from J, the junction kept 3 bases outside the gene matches. CDR3 length: 14 residues. Germline V gives CDR1 MNHEY, CDR2 SVGAGI.

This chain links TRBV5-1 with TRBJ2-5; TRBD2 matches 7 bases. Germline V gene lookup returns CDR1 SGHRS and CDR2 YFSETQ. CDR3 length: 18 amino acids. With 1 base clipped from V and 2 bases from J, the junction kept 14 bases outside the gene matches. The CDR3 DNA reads TGCGCCAGCAGCTTGCTAACCAACCATCGGGGACTACAAGAGACCCAGTACTTC. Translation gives CASSLLTNHRGLQETQYF. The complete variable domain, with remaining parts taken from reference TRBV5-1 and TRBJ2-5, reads KAGVTQTPRYLIKTRGQQVTLSCSPISGHRSVSWYQQTPGQGLQFLFEYFSETQRNKGNFPGRFSGRQFSNSRSEMNVSTLELGDSALYLCASSLLTNHRGLQETQYFGPGTRLLVL.

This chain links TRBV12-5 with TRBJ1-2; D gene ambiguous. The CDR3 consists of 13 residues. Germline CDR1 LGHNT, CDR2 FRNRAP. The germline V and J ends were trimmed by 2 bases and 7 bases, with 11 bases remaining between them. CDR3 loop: CASGLSAVGGYTF. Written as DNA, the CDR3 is TGTGCTAGTGGTTTGAGTGCCGTCGGTGGCTACACCTTC.

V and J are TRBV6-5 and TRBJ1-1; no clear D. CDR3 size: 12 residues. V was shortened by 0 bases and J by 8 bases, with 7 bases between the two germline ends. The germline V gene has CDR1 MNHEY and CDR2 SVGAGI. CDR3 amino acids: CASSYSVGEAFF. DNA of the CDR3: TGTGCCAGCAGTTACTCGGTGGGCGAAGCTTTCTTT.

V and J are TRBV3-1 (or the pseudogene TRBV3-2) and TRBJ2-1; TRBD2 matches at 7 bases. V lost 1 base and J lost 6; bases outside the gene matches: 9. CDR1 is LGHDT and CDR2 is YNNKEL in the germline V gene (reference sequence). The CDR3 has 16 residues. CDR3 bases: TGTGCCAGCAGCCAAGTCGGGGGGAAATTGAGCAATGAGCAGTTCTTC. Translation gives CASSQVGGKLSNEQFF.

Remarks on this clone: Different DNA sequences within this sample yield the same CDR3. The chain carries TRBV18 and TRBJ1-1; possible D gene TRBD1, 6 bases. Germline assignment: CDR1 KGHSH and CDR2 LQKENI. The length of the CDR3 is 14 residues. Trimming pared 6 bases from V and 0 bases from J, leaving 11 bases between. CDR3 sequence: CASSRQEMNTEAFF. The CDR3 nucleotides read TGTGCCAGCTCCCGACAGGAAATGAACACTGAAGCTTTCTTT.

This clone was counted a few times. The CDR3 nucleotides read TGTGCCAGTAGCAGGGGACAGCCCGTCTCTGGAAACACCATATATTTT. Protein product: CASSRGQPVSGNTIYF. The rearrangement joins TRBV19 to TRBJ1-3, with 7 bases lining up with TRBD1. The CDR3 is 16 amino acids. J gave up 0 bases and V 6 bases, and 8 bases lay outside the gene matches. In germline, CDR1 is LNHDA, CDR2 SQIVND (reference sequence).

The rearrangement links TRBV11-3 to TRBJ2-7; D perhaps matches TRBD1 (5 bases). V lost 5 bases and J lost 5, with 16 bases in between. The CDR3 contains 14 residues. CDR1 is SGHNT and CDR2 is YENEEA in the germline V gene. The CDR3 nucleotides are TGTGCCAGCAGCGTTGGGGCAGCATCCCACGAGCAGTACTTC. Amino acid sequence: CASSVGAASHEQYF.

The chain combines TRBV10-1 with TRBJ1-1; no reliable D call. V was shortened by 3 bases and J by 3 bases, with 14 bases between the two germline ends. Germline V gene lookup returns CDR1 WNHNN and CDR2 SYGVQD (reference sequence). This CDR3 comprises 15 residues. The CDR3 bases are TGCGCCAGCAGTGACGATGGCAGCGCGGACACTGAAGCTTTCTTT. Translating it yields CASSDDGSADTEAFF.

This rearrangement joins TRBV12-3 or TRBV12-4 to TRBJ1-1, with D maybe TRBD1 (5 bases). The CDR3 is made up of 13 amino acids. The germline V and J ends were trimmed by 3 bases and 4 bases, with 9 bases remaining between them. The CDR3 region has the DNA TGTGCCAGCAGTTTTTCAGGGATCACTGAAGCTTTCTTT. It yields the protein CASSFSGITEAFF.

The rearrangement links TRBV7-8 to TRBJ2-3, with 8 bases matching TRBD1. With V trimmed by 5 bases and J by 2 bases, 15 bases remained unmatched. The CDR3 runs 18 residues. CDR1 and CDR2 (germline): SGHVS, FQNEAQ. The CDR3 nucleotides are TGTGCCAGCAGCCGAGGCGTCCGCAGGGGGCGGATCACAGATACGCAGTATTTT. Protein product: CASSRGVRRGRITDTQYF.

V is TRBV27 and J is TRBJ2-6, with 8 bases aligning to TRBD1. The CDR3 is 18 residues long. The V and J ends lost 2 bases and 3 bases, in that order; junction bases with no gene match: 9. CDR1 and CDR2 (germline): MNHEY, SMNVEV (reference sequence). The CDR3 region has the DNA TGTGCCAGCAGTTTAAGGCAGGGGGCGCAGATTGGGGCCAACGTCCTGACTTTC. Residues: CASSLRQGAQIGANVLTF. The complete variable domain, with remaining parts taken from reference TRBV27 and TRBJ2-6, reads EAQVTQNPRYLITVTGKKLTVTCSQNMNHEYMSWYRQDPGLGLRQIYYSMNVEVTDKGDVPEGYKVSRKEKRNFPLILESPSPNQTSLYFCASSLRQGAQIGANVLTFGAGSRLTVL.

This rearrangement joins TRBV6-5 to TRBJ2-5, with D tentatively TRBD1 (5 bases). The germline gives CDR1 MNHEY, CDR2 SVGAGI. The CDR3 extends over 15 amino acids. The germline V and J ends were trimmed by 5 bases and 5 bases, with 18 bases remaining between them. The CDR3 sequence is CASSKPGRPGETQYF. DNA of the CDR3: TGTGCCAGCAGTAAACCCGGACGACCAGGGGAGACCCAGTACTTC.